The 27 T cell receptor beta chains listed next were all sequenced from one sample in a study of cytomegalovirus exposure and HLA in healthy donors. The PCR was carried out with 60 Vbeta primers and 13 Jbeta primers. Produced via immunoSEQ multiplex PCR; TCRdb's table is partial and in-frame only. The sample yields about 210,000 clones, around 81% seen once. The material sequenced was PBMCs. Receptor source: a woman between 45 and 65 years old in good health and CMV-seropositive.

This clone was seen a single time. This rearrangement joins TRBV10-3 to TRBJ1-2; the match to TRBD1 covers 7 bases. V was pared by 4 bases and J by 6 bases, with 5 bases of the junction left unmatched. CDR3 size: 13 residues. The germline gives CDR1 ENHRY, CDR2 SYGVKD. CDR3 nucleotides: TGTGCCATCAGTGGTAGAGGGGGCGATGGCTACACCTTC. Translation: CAISGRGGDGYTF.

The chain links TRBV5-6 to TRBJ1-1; 9 bases match TRBD1. Looked up from germline, CDR1 is SGHDT and CDR2 is YYEEEE. V gave up 4 bases and J gave up 9 bases; unmatched junction bases: 10. The CDR3 contains 14 residues. The CDR3 bases are TGTGCCAGCAGCCCCGGAAGGTACAGGGGGCAAGCTTTCTTT. Translating gives CASSPGRYRGQAFF. Full variable domain (remainder filled in from reference TRBV5-6 and TRBJ1-1): DAGVTQSPTHLIKTRGQQVTLRCSPKSGHDTVSWYQQALGQGPQFIFQYYEEEERQRGNFPDRFSGHQFPNYSSELNVNALLLGDSALYLCASSPGRYRGQAFFGQGTRLTVV.

The chain combines TRBV2 with TRBJ1-1, with 7 bases matching TRBD1. Germline CDR1 SNHLY, CDR2 FYNNEI. The CDR3 extends over 18 amino acids. Trimming cost V 0 bases and J 2 bases; bases outside gene matches: 12. CDR3: CASSEAAAQTGFNTEAFF. DNA of the CDR3: TGTGCCAGCAGTGAAGCTGCGGCCCAGACAGGGTTTAACACTGAAGCTTTCTTT.

In regard to this clone: At one of its ends the junction is not consistent with the germline gene, which may arise from a read error. This chain connects TRBV7-9 to TRBJ1-1; 7 bases fit TRBD1. The V gene's germline CDR1 is SEHNR and CDR2 FQNEAQ (reference sequence). CDR3 length equals 13 residues. This CDR3 reads CSSSRQGSTEAFF. The DNA for the CDR3 is TGTTCCAGCAGCCGACAGGGTAGCACTGAAGCTTTCTTT. The entire variable domain, with the rest obtained from reference TRBV7-9 and TRBJ1-1, is as follows: DTGVSQNPRHKITKRGQNVTFRCDPISEHNRLYWYRQTLGQGPEFLTYFQNEAQLEKSRLLSDRFSAERPKGSFSTLEIQRTEQGDSAMYLCSSSRQGSTEAFFGQGTRLTVV.

The V call is TRBV28, the J call TRBJ2-6, with D maybe TRBD1 (6 bases). Germline CDR1 reads MDHEN; CDR2 reads SYDVKM. The germline V and J ends were trimmed by 5 bases and 0 bases, with 8 bases remaining between them. This CDR3 comprises 15 residues. The CDR3 sequence is CASSPRGSGANVLTF. The CDR3 nucleotides read TGTGCCAGCAGTCCCAGGGGCTCTGGGGCCAACGTCCTGACTTTC.

V usage is TRBV5-1 and J usage is TRBJ2-4, with 7 positions matching TRBD2. CDR1 SGHRS and CDR2 YFSETQ come from the germline V gene. The V gene end was trimmed by 6 bases and the J gene end by 0 bases; junction bases not matched to a gene: 6. There are 15 residues in the CDR3. The CDR3 coding sequence is TGCGCCAGCAAAAGGCTAGCGGAAGCCAAAAACATTCAGTACTTC. It is translated as CASKRLAEAKNIQYF. Full variable domain (rest looked up from reference TRBV5-1 and TRBJ2-4): KAGVTQTPRYLIKTRGQQVTLSCSPISGHRSVSWYQQTPGQGLQFLFEYFSETQRNKGNFPGRFSGRQFSNSRSEMNVSTLELGDSALYLCASKRLAEAKNIQYFGAGTRLSVL.

Concerning this clone itself: Relative to the germline gene, one junction end is altered; a read error may explain this. The chain recombines TRBV4-2 with TRBJ2-4; 12 positions agree with TRBD2. CDR3 length: 20 residues. CDR1 and CDR2 (germline): LGHNA, YNFKEQ. CDR3 nucleotide sequence: TGTGCCAGCGGCCAGATGGCACTAGCGGGGGGAGATGGGGCCAAAAACATTCAGTACTTC. This translates into CASGQMALAGGDGAKNIQYF.

The V and J genes are TRBV5-1 and TRBJ1-2; TRBD1 might be the D (5 bases). The CDR3 runs 14 residues. Germline V CDR1 and CDR2: SGHRS, YFSETQ. V gave up 0 bases and J gave up 6 bases, with 12 bases separating them. The CDR3 is CASSLAGYRDGYTF. CDR3 in DNA: TGCGCCAGCAGCTTGGCAGGGTATAGAGATGGCTACACCTTC.

This clone showed up just a few times. The sample has other DNA sequences that encode this CDR3 too. The CDR3 is CASSPDMNTEAFF. Here the CDR3 DNA reads TGTGCCAGCTCTCCCGACATGAACACTGAAGCTTTCTTT. J is TRBJ1-1 and V is TRBV18; D is undetermined. Per germline, CDR1 KGHSH and CDR2 LQKENI. The CDR3 is 13 amino acids. V lost 6 bases to trimming and J lost 0 bases, with 8 bases between them.

The rearrangement links TRBV5-1 to TRBJ1-1; D is unclear. The CDR3 length is 14 residues. Germline V gene lookup returns CDR1 SGHRS and CDR2 YFSETQ. V lost 4 bases, J lost 2 bases, and 12 bases lay in between. CDR3 protein: CASSPNRENTEAFF. As DNA, the CDR3 is TGCGCCAGCAGCCCCAACCGGGAAAACACTGAAGCTTTCTTT.

The chain has TRBV10-1 and TRBJ2-5, with a possible D match to TRBD1 (6 bases). V lost 5 bases and J lost 0, with 7 bases in between. CDR1 and CDR2 (germline): WNHNN, SYGVQD (reference sequence). This CDR3 is built from 13 residues. As DNA, the CDR3 is TGCGCCAGCAGTACAGGGTACCAAGAGACCCAGTACTTC. Protein sequence: CASSTGYQETQYF.

This clone was picked up a small number of times. The chain links TRBV5-1 to TRBJ1-6; D unresolved. CDR3 length: 14 amino acids. V was pared by 2 bases and J by 8 bases, with 11 bases between. CDR1 is SGHRS, CDR2 YFSETQ, per germline. CDR3 nucleotide sequence: TGCGCCAGCAGCTTTATAGCGAGAGATTCACCCCTCCACTTT. It translates to CASSFIARDSPLHF.

Details on this clone: A read error is the likely source, as a far larger clone sits one nucleotide away. Other DNA sequences in this sample translate to the same CDR3. This rearrangement joins TRBV5-1 to TRBJ2-1; 9 bases align to TRBD2. Germline CDR1 is SGHRS and CDR2 is YFSETQ. The CDR3 has 15 residues. J gave up 6 bases and V 2 bases, and 6 bases lay outside the gene matches. CDR3 sequence reads: CASSFGAGGVNEQFF. The CDR3 DNA follows: TGCGCCAGCAGCTTTGGAGCGGGGGGTGTCAATGAGCAGTTCTTC.

This chain links TRBV27 with TRBJ2-7; D is unresolved. CDR3 size: 14 residues. Germline assignment: CDR1 MNHEY and CDR2 SMNVEV (reference sequence). Trimming shortened V by 0 bases and J by 9 bases, and 15 bases separated the two germline ends. The CDR3 spells CASSLSISEAAQYF. The CDR3 region has the DNA TGTGCCAGCAGTTTATCGATCTCAGAGGCGGCGCAGTACTTC.

The rearrangement links TRBV10-1 to TRBJ1-5; 8 bases agree with TRBD1. From germline, CDR1 is WNHNN and CDR2 SYGVQD (reference sequence). The trim removed 6 bases at V and 5 bases at J, leaving 6 bases unmatched. This CDR3 has 14 residues. CDR3 DNA sequence: TGCGCCAGCAGAACTATACAGGGGGATCAGCCCCAGCATTTT. Translated, it gives CASRTIQGDQPQHF.

This clone was observed a single time. CDR3 DNA sequence: TGTGCCTGGAGTCGACAGTTTGAGGTCCACGCTTTCTTT. This sequence encodes CAWSRQFEVHAFF. This rearrangement joins TRBV30 to TRBJ1-1; maybe TRBD1 (5 bases). The CDR3 is 13 residues long. CDR1 and CDR2 (germline): GTSNPN, SVGIG (reference sequence). Between the trimmed V and J ends, which lost 2 bases and 11 bases, there was a span of 18 bases.

This clone was observed a handful of times. Other DNA sequences within the sample encode an identical CDR3. The rearrangement joins TRBV30 to TRBJ1-5, with D hard to call. The CDR3 is 13 residues long. Germline V gene data show CDR1 as GTSNPN and CDR2 as SVGIG (reference sequence). Deletions cut 0 bases from V and 2 bases from J, with 5 bases between. This CDR3 is CAWSVQGNQPQHF. DNA for the CDR3: TGTGCCTGGAGTGTCCAGGGCAATCAGCCCCAGCATTTT. Together with reference TRBV30 and TRBJ1-5, the CDR3 gives the full variable domain: SQTIHQWPATLVQPVGSPLSLECTVEGTSNPNLYWYRQAAGRGLQLLFYSVGIGQISSEVPQNLSASRPQDRQFILSSKKLLLSDSGFYLCAWSVQGNQPQHFGDGTRLSIL.

The rearrangement joins TRBV2 to TRBJ1-5; 7 nucleotides agree with TRBD1. V trimming: 4 bases; J trimming: 0 bases; junction bases outside the gene matches: 3. The germline CDR1 and CDR2 sequences are SNHLY and FYNNEI. The CDR3 sequence is 15 residues long. CDR3 protein: CASSGQGHSNQPQHF. The CDR3 coding sequence is TGTGCCAGCAGTGGACAGGGACATAGCAATCAGCCCCAGCATTTT.

The chain uses TRBV5-1 and TRBJ2-1, with D perhaps TRBD2 (5 bases). V gave up 0 bases and J gave up 5 bases, with 15 bases separating them. Germline CDR1 and CDR2: SGHRS and YFSETQ. CDR3 length: 16 amino acids. As DNA, the CDR3 is TGCGCCAGCAGCTTGGGACCCTCCACGGGGAACAATGAGCAGTTCTTC. Amino acid sequence: CASSLGPSTGNNEQFF.

The genes are TRBV6-1 and TRBJ2-7; no clear D gene. V gave up 6 bases and J gave up 2 bases, with 17 bases separating them. CDR1 and CDR2 from the germline V gene are MNHNS and SASEGT. The CDR3 runs to 15 residues. DNA of the CDR3: TGTGCCAGCAGGCCCGTAGGAGAGGTTACCTACGAGCAGTACTTC. This gives the protein CASRPVGEVTYEQYF.

This chain joins TRBV13 and TRBJ2-7; D gene ambiguous. This CDR3 comprises 16 residues. Germline V CDR1 and CDR2: PRHDT, FYEKMQ (reference sequence). The V gene lost 3 bases and the J gene lost 0 bases, with 15 bases spanning the gap. In DNA form, the CDR3 reads TGTGCCAGCAGCTTTCAGGCCCTCGGTAACTCCTACGAGCAGTACTTC. Residues: CASSFQALGNSYEQYF.

The chain combines TRBV4-3 with TRBJ2-2; 11 bases line up with TRBD1. Germline V gives CDR1 LGHNA, CDR2 YSLEER. This CDR3 has 16 residues. With V trimmed by 1 base and J by 4 bases, 2 bases remained unmatched. The CDR3 reads CASSQVGTGGTGELFF. The DNA for the CDR3 is TGCGCCAGCAGCCAAGTCGGGACAGGGGGCACCGGGGAGCTGTTTTTT.

This clone was found a few times. This chain joins TRBV5-6 and TRBJ2-7, with 7 bases fitting TRBD1. Looked up from germline, CDR1 is SGHDT and CDR2 is YYEEEE. This CDR3 comprises 14 residues. The V segment lost 3 bases and the J segment 6 bases; nucleotides outside the gene matches: 9. CDR3 loop: CASSYTGDLGEQYF. In DNA form, the CDR3 reads TGTGCCAGCAGCTACACAGGGGACCTTGGCGAGCAGTACTTC.

The chain has TRBV5-5 and TRBJ1-1, with unresolved D. The ends were cut back, 3 bases at V and 4 bases at J, with 16 bases in the middle. Per germline, CDR1 SGHKS and CDR2 YYEKEE (reference sequence). This CDR3 comprises 15 residues. This CDR3 reads CASSSAGFDGTEAFF. Here the CDR3 DNA reads TGTGCCAGCAGCTCGGCGGGGTTCGACGGCACTGAAGCTTTCTTT.

This chain joins TRBV7-6 and TRBJ2-5; TRBD1 agrees at 7 bases. Germline V CDR1 and CDR2: SGHVS, FNYEAQ. With 6 bases clipped from V and 0 bases from J, the junction kept 7 bases outside the gene matches. This CDR3 is 15 amino acids long. The CDR3 is CASRPFRGNQETQYF. DNA of the CDR3: TGTGCCAGCAGACCATTCAGGGGGAACCAAGAGACCCAGTACTTC.

This clone was detected a few times. This chain links TRBV5-1 with TRBJ1-4; maybe TRBD1 (5 bases). The CDR3 has 15 residues. Germline V gene sequence: CDR1 SGHRS, CDR2 YFSETQ. The germline V and J ends were trimmed by 2 bases and 8 bases, with 16 bases remaining between them. CDR3 loop: CASSFGQGLEEKLFF. Written as DNA, the CDR3 is TGCGCCAGCAGCTTTGGTCAGGGATTAGAGGAAAAACTGTTTTTT.

V is TRBV29-1 and J is TRBJ1-3, with a possible D match to TRBD1 (6 bases). This CDR3 contains 11 residues. Germline assignment: CDR1 SQVTM and CDR2 ANQGSEA. With 5 bases removed from V and 6 bases from J, the gap between germline ends came to 8 bases. This CDR3 reads CSVSGENTIYF. Here the CDR3 DNA reads TGCAGCGTTTCAGGGGAAAACACCATATATTTT.